Following are 8 T cell receptor beta chains from one sample sequenced in a study of blood T cell repertoires in COVID-19. Libraries were prepared by immunoSEQ multiplex PCR; TCRdb keeps only in-frame clonotypes and omits some of them. The profile shows around 470,000 clones, about 90% of them singletons. The specimen sequenced was PBMCs or T cells enriched from blood (not recorded which). These receptors all come from a man younger than 35 who had recovered from COVID-19.

The CDR3 sequence: CATSIGGSYEQYF. CDR3 DNA: TGTGCCACCAGCATTGGCGGGAGCTACGAGCAGTACTTC. This chain uses TRBV15 with TRBJ2-7; 7 nucleotides agree with TRBD2. Germline V gene sequence: CDR1 LNHNV, CDR2 YYDKDF (reference sequence). The CDR3 consists of 13 residues. V trimming: 4 bases; J trimming: 3 bases; junction bases outside the gene matches: 3.

The chain recombines TRBV27 with TRBJ2-5; D might be TRBD1 (5 bases). The germline V and J ends were trimmed by 3 bases and 4 bases, with 12 bases remaining between them. This CDR3 contains 14 residues. CDR1 and CDR2 (germline): MNHEY, SMNVEV (reference sequence). The CDR3 spells CASSFQGLGETQYF. The CDR3 nucleotides are TGTGCCAGCAGTTTTCAGGGTTTGGGAGAGACCCAGTACTTC.

The chain employs TRBV24-1 and TRBJ2-1; D is uncertain. Deletions cut 6 bases from V and 9 bases from J, with 8 bases between. The CDR3 has 11 amino acids. Germline V gives CDR1 KGHDR, CDR2 SFDVKD. CDR3 loop: CATSFGGEQFF. CDR3 nucleotides: TGTGCCACCAGTTTTGGCGGTGAGCAGTTCTTC.

This clone came up once. The rearrangement joins TRBV6-6 to TRBJ2-4; TRBD2 matches 11 bases. V was clipped by 5 bases and J by 0 bases; unmatched bases: 6. From germline, CDR1 is MNHNY and CDR2 SVGAGI (reference sequence). The CDR3 is 17 residues long. CDR3 region: CASSPLAGGLAKNIQYF. Written as DNA, the CDR3 is TGTGCCAGCAGTCCTCTAGCGGGGGGATTAGCCAAAAACATTCAGTACTTC.

V gene TRBV6-5 combines with J gene TRBJ1-1; D is unclear. The CDR3 length is 13 residues. Trimming removed 2 bases at V and 7 bases at J, with 11 bases between. Germline values: CDR1 MNHEY, CDR2 SVGAGI. CDR3: CASSYTGVGEAFF. CDR3 coding DNA: TGTGCCAGCAGTTACACCGGGGTTGGTGAAGCTTTCTTT.

The V gene is TRBV10-3, the J gene TRBJ1-6; D remains ambiguous. V lost 10 bases and J lost 3, with 10 bases in between. Germline V gene sequence: CDR1 ENHRY, CDR2 SYGVKD. CDR3 length equals 13 residues. The CDR3 DNA reads as TGTGCCAACGCACGGGACTATAATTCACCCCTCCACTTT. It yields the protein CANARDYNSPLHF.

This clone appeared a single time. V gene TRBV3-1 (or the pseudogene TRBV3-2) combines with J gene TRBJ1-2, with D possibly TRBD1 on 6 matching bases. CDR1 is LGHDT, CDR2 YNNKEL, per germline (reference sequence). Deletions cut 7 bases from V and 2 bases from J, with 14 bases between. This CDR3 spans 14 amino acids. The CDR3 loop reads CASTLQGSNYGYTF. The CDR3 DNA reads TGTGCCAGCACCCTACAGGGATCCAACTATGGCTACACCTTC.

This sequence joins TRBV11-2 and TRBJ1-6; no reliable D call. CDR1 is SGHAT and CDR2 is FQNNGV in the germline V gene. The CDR3 sequence is 15 residues long. V was clipped by 5 bases and J by 7 bases, with 15 bases between them. In nucleotides, the CDR3 is TGTGCCAGCAGCAACCCGGGAGGCGGGAATTCACCCCTCCACTTT. Residues: CASSNPGGGNSPLHF.